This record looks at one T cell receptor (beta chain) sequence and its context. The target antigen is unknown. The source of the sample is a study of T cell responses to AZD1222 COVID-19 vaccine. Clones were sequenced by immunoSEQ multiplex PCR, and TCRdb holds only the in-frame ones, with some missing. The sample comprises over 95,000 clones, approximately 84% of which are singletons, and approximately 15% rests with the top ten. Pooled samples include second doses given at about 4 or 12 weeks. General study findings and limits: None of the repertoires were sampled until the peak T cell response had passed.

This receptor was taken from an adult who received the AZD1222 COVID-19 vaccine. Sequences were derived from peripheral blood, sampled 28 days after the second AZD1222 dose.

The CDR3 reads CASATGSNYGYTF. The CDR3 DNA reads TGCGCCAGCGCGACAGGTTCTAACTATGGCTACACCTTC. The chain recombines TRBV5-1 with TRBJ1-2; weak D call: TRBD1 (6 bases). Germline V gene sequence: CDR1 SGHRS, CDR2 YFSETQ. The V end was cut by 7 bases, the J end by 0 bases, with 10 bases between. CDR3 length: 13 amino acids.